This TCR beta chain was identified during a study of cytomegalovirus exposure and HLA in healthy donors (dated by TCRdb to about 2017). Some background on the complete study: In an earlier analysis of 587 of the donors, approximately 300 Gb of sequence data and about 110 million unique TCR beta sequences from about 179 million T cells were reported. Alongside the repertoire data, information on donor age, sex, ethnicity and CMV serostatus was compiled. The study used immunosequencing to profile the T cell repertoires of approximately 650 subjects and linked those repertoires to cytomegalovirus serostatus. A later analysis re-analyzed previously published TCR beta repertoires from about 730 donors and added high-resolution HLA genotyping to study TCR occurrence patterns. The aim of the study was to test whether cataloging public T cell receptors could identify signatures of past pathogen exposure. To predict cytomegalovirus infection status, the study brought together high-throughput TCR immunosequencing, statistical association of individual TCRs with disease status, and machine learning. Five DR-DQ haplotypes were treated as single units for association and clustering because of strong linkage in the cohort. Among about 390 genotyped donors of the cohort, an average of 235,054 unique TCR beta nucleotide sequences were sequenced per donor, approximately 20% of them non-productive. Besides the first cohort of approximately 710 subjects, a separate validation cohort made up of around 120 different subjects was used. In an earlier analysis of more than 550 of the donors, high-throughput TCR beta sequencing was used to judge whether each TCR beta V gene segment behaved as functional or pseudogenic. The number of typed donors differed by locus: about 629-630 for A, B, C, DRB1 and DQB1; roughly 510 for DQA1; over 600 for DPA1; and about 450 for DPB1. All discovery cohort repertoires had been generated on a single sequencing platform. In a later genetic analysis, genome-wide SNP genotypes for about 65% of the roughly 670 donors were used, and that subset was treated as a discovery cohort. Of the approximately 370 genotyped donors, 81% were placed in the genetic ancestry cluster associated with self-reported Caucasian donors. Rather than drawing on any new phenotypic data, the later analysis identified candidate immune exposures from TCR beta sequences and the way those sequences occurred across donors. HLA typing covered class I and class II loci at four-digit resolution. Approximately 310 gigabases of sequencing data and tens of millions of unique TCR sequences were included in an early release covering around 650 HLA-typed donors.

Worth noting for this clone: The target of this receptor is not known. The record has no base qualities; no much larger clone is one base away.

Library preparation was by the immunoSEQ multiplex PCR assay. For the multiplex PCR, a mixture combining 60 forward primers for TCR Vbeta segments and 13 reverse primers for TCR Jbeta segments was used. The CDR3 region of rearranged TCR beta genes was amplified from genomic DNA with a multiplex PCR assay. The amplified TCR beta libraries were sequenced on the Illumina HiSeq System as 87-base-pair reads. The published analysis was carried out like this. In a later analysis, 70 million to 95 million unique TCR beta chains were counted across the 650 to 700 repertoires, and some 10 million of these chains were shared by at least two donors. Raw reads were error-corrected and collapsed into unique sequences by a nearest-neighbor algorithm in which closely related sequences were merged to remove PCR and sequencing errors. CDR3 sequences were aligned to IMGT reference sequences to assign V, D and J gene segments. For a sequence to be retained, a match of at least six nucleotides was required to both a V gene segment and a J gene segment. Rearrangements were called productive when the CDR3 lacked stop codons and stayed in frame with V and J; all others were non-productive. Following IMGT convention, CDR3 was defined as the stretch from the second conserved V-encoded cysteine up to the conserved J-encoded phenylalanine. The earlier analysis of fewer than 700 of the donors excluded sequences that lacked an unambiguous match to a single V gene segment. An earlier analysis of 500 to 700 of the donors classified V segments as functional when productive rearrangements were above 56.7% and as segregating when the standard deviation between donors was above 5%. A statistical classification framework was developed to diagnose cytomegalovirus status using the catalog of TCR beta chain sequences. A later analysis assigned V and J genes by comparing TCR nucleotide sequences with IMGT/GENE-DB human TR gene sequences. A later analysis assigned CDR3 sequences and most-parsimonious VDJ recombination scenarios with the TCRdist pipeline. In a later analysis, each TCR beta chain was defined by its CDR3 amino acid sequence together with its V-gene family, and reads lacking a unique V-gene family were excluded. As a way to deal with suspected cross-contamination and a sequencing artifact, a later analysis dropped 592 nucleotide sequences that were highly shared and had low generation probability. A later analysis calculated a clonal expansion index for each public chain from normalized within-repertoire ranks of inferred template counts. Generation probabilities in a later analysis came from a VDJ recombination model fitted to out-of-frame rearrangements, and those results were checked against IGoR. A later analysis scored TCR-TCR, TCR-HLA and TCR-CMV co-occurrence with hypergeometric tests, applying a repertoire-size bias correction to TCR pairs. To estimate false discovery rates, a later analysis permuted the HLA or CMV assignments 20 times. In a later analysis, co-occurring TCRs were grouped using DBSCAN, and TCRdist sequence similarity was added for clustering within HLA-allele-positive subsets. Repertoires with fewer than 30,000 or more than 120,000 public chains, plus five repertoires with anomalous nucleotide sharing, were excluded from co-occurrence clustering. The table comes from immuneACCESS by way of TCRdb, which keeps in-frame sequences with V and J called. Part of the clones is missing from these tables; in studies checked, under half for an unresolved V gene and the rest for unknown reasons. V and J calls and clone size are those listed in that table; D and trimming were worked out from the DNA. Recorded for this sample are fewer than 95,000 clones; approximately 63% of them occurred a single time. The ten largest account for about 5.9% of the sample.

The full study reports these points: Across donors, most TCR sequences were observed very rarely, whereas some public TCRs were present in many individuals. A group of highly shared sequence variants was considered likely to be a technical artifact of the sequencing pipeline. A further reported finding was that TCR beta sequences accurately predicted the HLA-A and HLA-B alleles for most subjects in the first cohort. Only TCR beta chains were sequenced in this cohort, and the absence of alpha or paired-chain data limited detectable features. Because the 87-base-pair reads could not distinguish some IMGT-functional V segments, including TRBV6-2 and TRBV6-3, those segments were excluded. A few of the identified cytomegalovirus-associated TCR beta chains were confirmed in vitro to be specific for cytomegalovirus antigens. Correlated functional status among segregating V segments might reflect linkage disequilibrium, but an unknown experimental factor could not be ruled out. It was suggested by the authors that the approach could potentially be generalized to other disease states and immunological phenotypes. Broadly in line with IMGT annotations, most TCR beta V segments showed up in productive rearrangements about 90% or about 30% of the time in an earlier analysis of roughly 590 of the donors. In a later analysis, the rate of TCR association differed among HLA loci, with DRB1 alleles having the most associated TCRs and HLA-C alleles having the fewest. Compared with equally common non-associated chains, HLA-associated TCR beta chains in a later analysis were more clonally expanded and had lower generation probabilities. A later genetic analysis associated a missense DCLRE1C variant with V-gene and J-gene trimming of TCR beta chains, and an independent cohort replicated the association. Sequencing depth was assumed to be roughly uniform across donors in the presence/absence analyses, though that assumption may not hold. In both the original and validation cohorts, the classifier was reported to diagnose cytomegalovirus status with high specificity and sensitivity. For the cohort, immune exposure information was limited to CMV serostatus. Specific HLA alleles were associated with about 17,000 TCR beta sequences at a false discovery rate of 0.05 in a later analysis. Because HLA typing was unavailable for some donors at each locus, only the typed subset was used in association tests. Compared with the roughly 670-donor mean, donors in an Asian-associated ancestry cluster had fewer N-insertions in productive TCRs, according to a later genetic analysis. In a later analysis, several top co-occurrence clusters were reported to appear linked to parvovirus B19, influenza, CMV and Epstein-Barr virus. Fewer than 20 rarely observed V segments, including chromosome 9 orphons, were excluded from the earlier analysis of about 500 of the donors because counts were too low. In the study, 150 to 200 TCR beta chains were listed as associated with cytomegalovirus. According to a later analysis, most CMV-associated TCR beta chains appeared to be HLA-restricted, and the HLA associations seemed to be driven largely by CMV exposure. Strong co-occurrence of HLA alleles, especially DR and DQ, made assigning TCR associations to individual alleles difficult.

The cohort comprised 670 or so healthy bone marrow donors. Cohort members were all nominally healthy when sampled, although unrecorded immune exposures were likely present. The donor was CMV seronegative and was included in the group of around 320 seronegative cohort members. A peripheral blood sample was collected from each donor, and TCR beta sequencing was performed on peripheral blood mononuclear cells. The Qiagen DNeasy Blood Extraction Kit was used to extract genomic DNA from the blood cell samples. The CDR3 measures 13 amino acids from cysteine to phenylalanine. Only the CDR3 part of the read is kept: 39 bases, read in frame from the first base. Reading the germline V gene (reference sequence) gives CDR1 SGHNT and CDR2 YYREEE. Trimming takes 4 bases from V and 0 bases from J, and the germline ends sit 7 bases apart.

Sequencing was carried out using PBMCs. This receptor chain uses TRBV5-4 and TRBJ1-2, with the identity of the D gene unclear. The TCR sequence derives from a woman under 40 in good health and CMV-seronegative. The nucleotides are TGTGCCAGCAGCCCGCGTCCTAACTATGGCTACACCTTC. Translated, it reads CASSPRPNYGYTF.